This T cell receptor (beta chain) originates from a study of T cells in Graves' hyperthyroidism and ophthalmopathy. This clonotype was detected many times. As yet, its antigen is unknown. Study conclusions and caveats: Blood held most thyroid clonotypes expanded above 0.001 frequency.

Active moderate-to-severe ophthalmopathy, Clinical Activity Score at least 3, NOSPECS at least 4, under 3 months' duration. This sample holds PBMCs from less than 11 ml fresh peripheral blood. CDR1 and CDR2 (germline): LGHDT, YNNKEL (reference sequence). V was cut by 4 bases and J by 4 bases, with 18 bases left in between. The CDR3 loop spans 16 amino acids. Amplification of TCR beta CDR3 regions used RNA as the template. Primed by the HTBI set, a first-round RT-PCR was run on the TCR CDR3. TCRdb re-analysed the multiplex PCR reads in MiXCR, keeping a single row per CDR3 protein. The sample holds about 500,000 distinct CDR3 sequences, approximately 17% seen once.

Material: blood. This sequence joins TRBV3-1 and TRBJ2-3; D gene uncertain. The clonotype was recovered from a woman between 18 and 29 years old with Graves' ophthalmopathy. DNA of the CDR3: TGTGCCAGCAGCCCCGACTTATGGGGATCGGCAGATACGCAGTATTTT. Translation gives CASSPDLWGSADTQYF.